The rows below give T cell receptor beta chains drawn from one sample of a study of yellow fever vaccine responses in identical twins. TCRdb analysed the RT-PCR reads with MiXCR anew, one entry per CDR3 protein. The table includes more than 4,000 distinct CDR3 sequences, less than 75% detected once. Sequenced material: T cells from blood (PBMCs), unsorted or a sorted subset (not recorded which), taken before or after yellow fever vaccination (not recorded which). These receptor sequences come from a young woman who received the yellow fever vaccine. CDR3s include the opening cysteine and the closing phenylalanine or tryptophan. Fields, in order: clone size, V gene, D gene, CDR3 protein. The D gene is left open where the match is weak. Part of the rows lack a size; the others show once, few, many or a class for expanded clones.

>once|TRBV7-2|TRBD2
CATRPSGGNEQFF
>.|TRBV13|.
CASATDRGEQYF
>.|TRBV29-1|.
CSVEWASNTQYF
>.|TRBV14|.
CASSPFPGDTGELFF
>.|TRBV18|TRBD1
CANSRGLDNEQFF
>few|TRBV29-1|.
CSVEAVGWGVRKGDEQFF
>once|TRBV5-6|.
CASSPVYEQYF
>.|TRBV29-1|TRBD1
CSVLQGYYNEQFF
>few|TRBV4-1|TRBD2
CASSQASGGSYNEQFF
>once|TRBV11-2|TRBD2
CASSFSGGRVTDTQYF
>.|TRBV6-1|TRBD1
CASSNRGQGHSPLHF
>.|TRBV29-1|.
CSVDGWVQVAQFF
>.|TRBV23-1|TRBD1
CASSPGGRTDNEQFF
>few|TRBV15|.
CATSRDRGRGSPLHF
>.|TRBV11-1|TRBD1
CASSRSGDSVRYGYTF
>.|TRBV6-5|TRBD1
CASSLRDRTYEQYF
>.|TRBV29-1|.
CSVGTGIYEQYF
>.|TRBV10-1|.
CASSGQRTYNEQFF
>.|TRBV9|.
CASSVAPEQGEAFF
>.|TRBV4-1|TRBD1
CASSQEGTGAEYGYTF
>.|TRBV7-6|.
CASPLRGPYEQYF
>.|TRBV6-1|TRBD1
CASSTGGTGANVLTF
>.|TRBV29-1|.
CSVEATSTDTQYF
>.|TRBV30|TRBD1
CACHGTGGSYEQYF
>.|TRBV29-1|TRBD1
CSVAGTENIQYF
>.|TRBV6-1|TRBD1
CASRRTGGETQYF
>.|TRBV7-9|.
CASSLADNYGYTF
>.|TRBV28|.
CASSFGGPRSYNEQFF
>once|TRBV2|.
CASSPQLYGYTF
>.|TRBV29-1|TRBD2
CSVEDLVEREPYNEQFF
>few|TRBV15|.
CATSRPERGGEQFF
>few|TRBV20-1|TRBD1
CSGRPGQAGNTIYF
>.|TRBV7-9|.
CASSDRRADEQFF
>.|TRBV4-3|.
CASSQDEAGDEQFF
>.|TRBV5-6|TRBD1
CASSQGMDRVNEKLFF
>.|TRBV13|.
CASSLQGPYNEQFF
>.|TRBV4-1|.
CASSHAFLDSAYEQYF
>.|TRBV10-1|.
CASSDCEQYF
>.|TRBV7-9|.
CASSPAGRTEAFF
>.|TRBV6-4|.
CASSDRRADTGELFF
>few|TRBV4-2|.
CASSQDPREAGNTIYF
>once|TRBV5-1|TRBD1
CASNRDLRGGYGEQFF
>.|TRBV11-1|.
CASSLRRMNTGELFF
>.|TRBV11-2|.
CASSLRPFPPYEQYF
>.|TRBV18|.
CASSSTAARNYEQYF
>.|TRBV27|TRBD1
CASRHLTGDQETQYF
>.|TRBV6-5|TRBD2
CASSSTSGIEQFF
>.|TRBV11-3|.
CASSLDSYEQYF
>few|TRBV21-1|.
CASSKGSSGNTIYF
>.|TRBV5-1|.
CASSLRDNTEAFF
>once|TRBV18|.
CASSDRNTEAFF
>.|TRBV29-1|.
CSVEVSGNEQFF
>.|TRBV2|.
CASSESLGPPETQYF
>once|TRBV4-1|.
CASSTQTAKVKLFF
>few|TRBV6-2/TRBV6-3|.
CASSQDGFQPQHF
>.|TRBV6-2/TRBV6-3|.
CASSYGGLAKNIQYF
>.|TRBV19|.
CASSSGQGNTGELFF